These T cell receptor beta chains were read from a single sample in a study of cytomegalovirus exposure and HLA in healthy donors. Assay used: immunoSEQ multiplex PCR; TCRdb lists only in-frame clones, some missing. The sample lists tens of thousands of clones, about 80% occurring once. The sequenced sample consisted of PBMCs. These TCRs come from a male donor in good health and CMV-seronegative. Both conserved end residues are part of each CDR3. The D gene is left open where the match is weak. Rows give clone size only sometimes, using once, few, many, or a class for an expanded clone.

clone_size d_call j_call v_call cdr3_nt cdr3_aa
few . TRBJ1-3 TRBV29-1 TGCAGCGTCGAGGGAGGAAACACCATATATTTT CSVEGGNTIYF
. TRBD2 TRBJ2-1 TRBV7-9 TGTGCCAGCAGCTTAGCAGCGGGGGGGCCGTACAATGAGCAGTTCTTC CASSLAAGGPYNEQFF
. . TRBJ1-1 TRBV7-7 TGTGCCAGCAGCTCCGACAGGAACACTGAAGCTTTCTTT CASSSDRNTEAFF
. TRBD1 TRBJ1-1 TRBV28 TGTGCCAGCAGTTTCACAGGGGAGAGGTACACTGAAGCTTTCTTT CASSFTGERYTEAFF
. . TRBJ1-1 TRBV27 TGTGCCAGCAGTCTCAGGGATGGCACTGAAGCTTTCTTT CASSLRDGTEAFF
once . TRBJ2-5 TRBV20-1 TGCAGTGCTAGAGGAGAAGAGACCCAGTACTTC CSARGEETQYF
. TRBD2 TRBJ2-3 TRBV9 TGTGCCAGCAGCGCCAGGACTAGCGGAAAGACAGATACGCAGTATTTT CASSARTSGKTDTQYF
. . TRBJ2-3 TRBV9 TGTGCCAGCAGCGTAGATGGTCGGAGAGATACGCAGTATTTT CASSVDGRRDTQYF
. . TRBJ1-5 TRBV15 TGTGCCACCAGCAGACGTTCGTCGGTTCAGCCCCAGCATTTT CATSRRSSVQPQHF
. TRBD1 TRBJ1-4 TRBV4-3 TGCGCCAGCAGCCATTGGCTGGACAGGGGACGGGAAAAACTGTTTTTT CASSHWLDRGREKLFF
once TRBD1 TRBJ2-7 TRBV9 TGTGCCAGCAGCGCTTCAGACAGGGGGGTCTCCTACGAGCAGTACTTC CASSASDRGVSYEQYF
. . TRBJ1-5 TRBV11-2 TGTGCCAGCAGCTTAGGAGGGGGGGTTGGCCAGCCCCAGCATTTT CASSLGGGVGQPQHF
. TRBD1 TRBJ2-7 TRBV19 TGTGCCAGTAGTATCCCGGGACAGGCCTACGAGCAGTACTTC CASSIPGQAYEQYF
. TRBD2 TRBJ2-5 TRBV7-2 TGTGCCAGCAGCCCTGGGACTAGCGTAGAGACCCAGTACTTC CASSPGTSVETQYF
. . TRBJ2-7 TRBV4-1 TGCGCCAGCAGCCAAGGGAGGACGAGCTCCTACGAGCAGTACTTC CASSQGRTSSYEQYF
. . TRBJ2-1 TRBV11-2 TGTGCCACTAAAACGATCCTTGGCAATGAGCAGTTCTTC CATKTILGNEQFF
. . TRBJ2-2 TRBV7-2 TGTGCCAGCACCCCTTTAGGGGGACGGGTCACCGGGGAGCTGTTTTTT CASTPLGGRVTGELFF
. . TRBJ2-7 TRBV28 TGTGCCAGCAGTTCAGGGTCGGTTAGCTACGAGCAGTACTTC CASSSGSVSYEQYF
. . TRBJ2-1 TRBV7-2 TGTGCCAGCAGCCCCCCCCCTCAGTACAATGAGCAGTTCTTC CASSPPPQYNEQFF
. TRBD1 TRBJ1-5 TRBV28 TGTGCCAGCAGTTCCCAGGACAGGGTCGGAGGGGGCAATCAGCCCCAGCATTTT CASSSQDRVGGGNQPQHF
. . TRBJ1-1 TRBV20-1 TGCAGTGCTAGCTTCGCTGAAGCTTTCTTT CSASFAEAFF
. . TRBJ2-2 TRBV6-1 TGTGCCAGCAGTACGGGACTTCTGAACACCGGGGAGCTGTTTTTT CASSTGLLNTGELFF
. TRBD2 TRBJ2-2 TRBV6-6 TGCGCCAGCAGAACACCTAGCGGGATGAACACCGGGGAGCTGTTTTTT CASRTPSGMNTGELFF
once . TRBJ2-3 TRBV25-1 TGTGCCAGCAGTGATCGAGGACATAGCACAGATACGCAGTATTTT CASSDRGHSTDTQYF
once . TRBJ2-7 TRBV9 TGTGCCAGCAGCGTAGAGCCAGGAAACTACGAGCAGTACTTC CASSVEPGNYEQYF
. . TRBJ1-2 TRBV28 TGTGCCAGCAGTTTAAGGTACAGAGCCTCCTATGGCTACACCTTC CASSLRYRASYGYTF
once TRBD1 TRBJ1-4 TRBV28 TGTGCCAGCAGTTTACCCCGGACAGGGGGGGACGAAAAACTGTTTTTT CASSLPRTGGDEKLFF
. TRBD2 TRBJ2-7 TRBV30 TGTGCCTGGAAAAAATCTAGCGGGCCCTCCTACGAGCAGTACTTC CAWKKSSGPSYEQYF
. TRBD1 TRBJ2-7 TRBV7-9 TGTGCCAGCAGCTTACCCACCGGACAGGGACCCTACGAGCAGTACTTC CASSLPTGQGPYEQYF
. . TRBJ2-2 TRBV7-9 TGTGCCAGCAGCCCAGGGGGGACAGCGAACACCGGGGAGCTGTTTTTT CASSPGGTANTGELFF
. . TRBJ1-1 TRBV4-1 TGCGCCAGCAGCCAAGGGGGAGGGACGAACACTGAAGCTTTCTTT CASSQGGGTNTEAFF
. . TRBJ2-2 TRBV5-4 TGTGCCAGCAGCTTTGGGGGGGGCCCCGCGAACACCGGGGAGCTGTTTTTT CASSFGGGPANTGELFF
. TRBD1 TRBJ1-3 TRBV19 TGTGCCAGTAGTTTTCCGGGACAGGGTCCTGGAAACACCATATATTTT CASSFPGQGPGNTIYF
. TRBD1 TRBJ1-2 TRBV7-9 TGTGCCAGCAGCTTGACAGGGTCTGATGGCTACACCTTC CASSLTGSDGYTF
. . TRBJ2-7 TRBV5-6 TGTGCCAGCAGCTGGGCGTTGGCCTCCTACGAGCAGTACTTC CASSWALASYEQYF
. TRBD2 TRBJ2-1 TRBV5-4 TGTGCCAGCAGCTTACTAGCGGGGTCCTTTAATGAGCAGTTCTTC CASSLLAGSFNEQFF
. . TRBJ1-6 TRBV5-1 TGCGCCAGCAGCTTGGGCCAGGGTGGGTCACCCCTCCACTTT CASSLGQGGSPLHF
. TRBD1 TRBJ2-7 TRBV19 TGTGCCAGTAGAGGGACAGGGGTTCCCTACGAGCAGTACTTC CASRGTGVPYEQYF
. TRBD2 TRBJ2-1 TRBV5-4 TGTGCCAGCAGCTTACGACTAGCGGGAGGTTCAAATGAGCAGTTCTTC CASSLRLAGGSNEQFF
. . TRBJ2-7 TRBV7-3 TGTGCCAGCAGTCCTAATGAGGGGGCCTACGAGCAGTACTTC CASSPNEGAYEQYF
. TRBD1 TRBJ1-5 TRBV19 TGTGCCAGTACCTCCCAGGGGACAGTCAATCAGCCCCAGCATTTT CASTSQGTVNQPQHF
. . TRBJ2-1 TRBV20-1 TGCAGTGCCAGTCGTAACAATGAGCAGTTCTTC CSASRNNEQFF
. TRBD2 TRBJ2-7 TRBV4-1 TGCGCCAGCAGCCAAGACCCCGGGACTAGCGTCTACGAGCAGTACTTC CASSQDPGTSVYEQYF
. TRBD1 TRBJ1-4 TRBV4-1 TGCGCCAGCAGCCAACAGGGGGCAACTAATGAAAAACTGTTTTTT CASSQQGATNEKLFF
. TRBD1 TRBJ1-5 TRBV27 TGTGCCAGCAGTACTGGACAGGGTAATCAGCCCCAGCATTTT CASSTGQGNQPQHF
few . TRBJ1-1 TRBV7-2 TGTGCCAGCAAGAAGAGGGGGGGGTTGAACACTGAAGCTTTCTTT CASKKRGGLNTEAFF
once . TRBJ1-4 TRBV14 TGTGCCAGCCTTGACCGGGGGGCGCGAAGTAATGAAAAACTGTTTTTT CASLDRGARSNEKLFF
. . TRBJ2-7 TRBV28 TGTGCCAGCAGCAGCCTAGGCGAGCAGTACTTC CASSSLGEQYF